These 11 T cell receptor beta chains were sequenced from one sample in a study of human T cells and chemical hapten exposure. Each CDR3 protein is one row after TCRdb ran MiXCR on the RACE reads. In the table there are 210,000 or so distinct CDR3 sequences, around 25% of which are singletons. The time point denotes: patch test 3, about 24 weeks after DPC sensitization. Specified treatment: therapeutic diphenylcyclopropenone sensitization with weekly scalp DPC. Source: whole blood, taken in connection with sensitization to the hapten diphenylcyclopropenone (DPC). The receptors originated from a woman aged 40 to 50 with alopecia areata. Some clones in this sample may be carry-over from other donors' samples.

This clonotype has ten or more counts. The genes are TRBV29-1 and TRBJ2-3, with D unresolved. Germline loops: CDR1 SQVTM, CDR2 ANQGSEA. Trimming took 3 bases from V and 3 from J, leaving 13 bases between them. The CDR3 runs 14 residues. CDR3 DNA sequence: TGCAGCGTTGAGTCCTCCCCTCGGACAGATACGCAGTATTTT. Residues: CSVESSPRTDTQYF.

This clonotype was recorded only once. This rearrangement joins TRBV20-1 to TRBJ1-5, with a possible D match to TRBD1 (6 bases). Deletions cut 5 bases from V and 6 bases from J, with 20 bases between. CDR1 and CDR2 from the germline V gene are DFQATT and SNEGSKA (reference sequence). The CDR3 is made up of 15 amino acids. In DNA, the CDR3 is TGCAGTGCTCCCCGGACAGCCTCGGGCGTTCAGCCCCAGCATTTT. Translation gives CSAPRTASGVQPQHF.

The chain couples TRBV7-9 to TRBJ2-1, with D possibly being TRBD2 (6 bases). Germline-derived CDR1 and CDR2 are SEHNR and FQNEAQ (reference sequence). The CDR3 sequence is 16 residues long. V lost 5 bases to trimming and J lost 4 bases, with 18 bases between them. Written as DNA, the CDR3 is TGTGCCAGCAGCCACAGAGGCGTAGCGGATTACAATGAGCAGTTCTTC. This gives the protein CASSHRGVADYNEQFF.

The chain has TRBV28 and TRBJ2-2; D might be TRBD1 (5 bases). V lost 3 bases and J lost 4, with 12 bases in between. The CDR3 is 15 residues long. The germline gives CDR1 MDHEN, CDR2 SYDVKM. The CDR3 nucleotides are TGTGCCAGCAGTTTGACGACAGCCGGCACCGGGGAGCTGTTTTTT. This sequence encodes CASSLTTAGTGELFF.

The chain carries TRBV7-2 and TRBJ2-2; D might be TRBD1 (5 bases). The V gene lost 5 bases and the J gene lost 3 bases, with 19 bases spanning the gap. Germline assignment: CDR1 SGHTA and CDR2 FQGNSA. CDR3 length: 17 residues. In nucleotides, the CDR3 is TGTGCCAGCAGCCCCCCACGGGCAGGGTCTCACACCGGGGAGCTGTTTTTT. This translates into CASSPPRAGSHTGELFF.

This clonotype has more than one count but fewer than ten. The gene calls are TRBV19 and TRBJ2-6; maybe TRBD2 (5 bases). This CDR3 has 17 residues. Trimming took 0 bases from V and 2 from J, leaving 11 bases between them. Germline V gene sequence: CDR1 LNHDA, CDR2 SQIVND (reference sequence). The CDR3, as DNA: TGTGCCAGTAGTATAGATCGAGGGTCCCCTGGGGCCAACGTCCTGACTTTC. Translated: CASSIDRGSPGANVLTF.

This clonotype came up a few times. This rearrangement joins TRBV29-1 to TRBJ2-5; possible D gene TRBD1, 6 bases. Germline loops: CDR1 SQVTM, CDR2 ANQGSEA. V lost 7 bases and J lost 5, with 20 bases in between. This CDR3 is 14 amino acids long. DNA of the CDR3: TGCAGCGCCGGCGGAAAGGCCAGGGGTGAGACCCAGTACTTC. Translation gives CSAGGKARGETQYF.

J is TRBJ2-3 and V is TRBV20-1, with unresolved D. CDR3 length: 13 amino acids. V was cut by 0 bases and J by 3 bases, with 7 bases left in between. Germline loops: CDR1 DFQATT, CDR2 SNEGSKA (reference sequence). The CDR3 region has the DNA TGCAGTGCTAGAGAGTCCACAACAGATACGCAGTATTTT. Amino acids: CSARESTTDTQYF.

This clonotype has a handful of counts. The J gene is TRBJ2-1, the V gene TRBV20-1, with a possible D match to TRBD2 (6 bases). The CDR3 runs 16 residues. CDR1 DFQATT and CDR2 SNEGSKA come from the germline V gene (reference sequence). V shed 5 bases and J shed 0 bases, with 17 bases lying between them. This CDR3 is CSALTRDGSSYNEQFF. The CDR3 bases are TGCAGTGCTCTTACCCGAGACGGGAGCTCCTACAATGAGCAGTTCTTC.

The rearrangement uses TRBV30 and TRBJ2-2; D is unclear. Germline V lookup: CDR1 GTSNPN, CDR2 SVGIG (reference sequence). V dropped 3 bases and J dropped 5 bases, with 13 bases sitting between them. This CDR3 comprises 14 residues. CDR3 nucleotide sequence: TGTGCCTGGAGGGGTTTGATCCTTACCGGGGAGCTGTTTTTT. It encodes CAWRGLILTGELFF.

A few counts support this clonotype. This rearrangement joins TRBV7-3 to TRBJ2-7; the match to TRBD2 covers 10 bases. CDR1 SGHTA and CDR2 FQGTGA come from the germline V gene. This CDR3 has 15 residues. V dropped 2 bases and J dropped 5; count of bases not matched to a gene: 6. In nucleotides, the CDR3 is TGTGCCAGCAGCTTATTGAGCGGGAGGGTCGACGAGCAGTACTTC. Translation gives CASSLLSGRVDEQYF.